The clone carrying this TCR beta chain was picked up a small number of times. This entry comes from a study of blood T cell repertoires in COVID-19. Overall study: The origin of the acute and convalescent COVID-19 samples was the United States, Italy and Spain. From T cells, B-cell-depleted T cells, or PBMCs came the material, which was cDNA or gDNA.

Study processing details: Estimation of nucleated cell counts was performed using reference gene primer amplification. Repertoires were generated with immunoSEQ multiplex PCR, while TCRdb's copy carries only in-frame clones and drops some. The V and J calls and clone size are taken from that table; D and trimming were inferred from the DNA. The sample shows 90,000 to 150,000 clones, around 90% of them seen only once. V gave up 4 bases and J gave up 3 bases, with 13 bases separating them. The CDR3 is 15 amino acids. In germline, CDR1 is LNHDA, CDR2 SQIVND (reference sequence). Sequenced sample: peripheral blood. This rearrangement joins TRBV19 to TRBJ1-5; D possibly corresponds to TRBD1 (6 bases). This TCR came from a human donor in a cohort sampled during active COVID-19. CDR3 sequence: CASSSDRSHNQPQHF. CDR3 DNA: TGTGCCAGTAGTAGCGACAGGTCTCACAATCAGCCCCAGCATTTT.